Sequencing of this T cell receptor (beta chain) was carried out in a study of blood T cell repertoires in COVID-19. The overall study: Samples representing acute and convalescent COVID-19 were sourced from the United States, Italy and Spain.

The assay was immunoSEQ multiplex PCR, and TCRdb's table has in-frame clones only and misses some. The repertoire has approximately 98,000 clones, around four fifths of them found once; the top ten carry approximately 4.1%. The table lists this clone with a count of one. The TCR originated in a woman aged 70-85 years with acute or convalescent COVID-19. Sequencing input: peripheral blood.

The CDR3 region is CASSFLAGGPADTQYF. CDR3 coding DNA: TGTGCCAGCAGCTTTCTAGCGGGGGGGCCGGCAGATACGCAGTATTTT. The chain employs TRBV5-6 and TRBJ2-3; 12 bases map to TRBD2. The V and J ends lost 2 bases and 4 bases, in that order; junction bases with no gene match: 5. The germline V gene encodes CDR1 SGHDT and CDR2 YYEEEE. The CDR3 consists of 16 residues.